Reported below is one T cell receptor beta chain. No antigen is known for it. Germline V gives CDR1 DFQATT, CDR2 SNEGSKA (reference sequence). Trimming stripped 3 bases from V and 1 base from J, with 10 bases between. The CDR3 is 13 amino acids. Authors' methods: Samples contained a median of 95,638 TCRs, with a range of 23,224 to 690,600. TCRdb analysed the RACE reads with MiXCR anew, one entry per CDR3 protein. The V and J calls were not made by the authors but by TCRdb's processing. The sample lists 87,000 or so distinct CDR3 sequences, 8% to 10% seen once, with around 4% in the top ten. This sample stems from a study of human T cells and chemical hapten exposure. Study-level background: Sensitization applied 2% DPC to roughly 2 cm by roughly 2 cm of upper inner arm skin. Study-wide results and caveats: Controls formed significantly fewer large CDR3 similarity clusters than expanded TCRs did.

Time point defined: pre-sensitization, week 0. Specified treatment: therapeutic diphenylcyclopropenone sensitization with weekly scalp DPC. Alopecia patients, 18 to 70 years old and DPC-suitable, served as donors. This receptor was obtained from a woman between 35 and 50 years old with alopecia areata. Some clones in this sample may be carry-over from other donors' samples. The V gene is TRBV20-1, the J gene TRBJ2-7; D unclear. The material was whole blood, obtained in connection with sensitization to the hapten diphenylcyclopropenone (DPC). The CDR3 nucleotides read TGCAGTGCTAGCGATCGGCAGTCCTACGAGCAGTACTTC. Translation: CSASDRQSYEQYF.